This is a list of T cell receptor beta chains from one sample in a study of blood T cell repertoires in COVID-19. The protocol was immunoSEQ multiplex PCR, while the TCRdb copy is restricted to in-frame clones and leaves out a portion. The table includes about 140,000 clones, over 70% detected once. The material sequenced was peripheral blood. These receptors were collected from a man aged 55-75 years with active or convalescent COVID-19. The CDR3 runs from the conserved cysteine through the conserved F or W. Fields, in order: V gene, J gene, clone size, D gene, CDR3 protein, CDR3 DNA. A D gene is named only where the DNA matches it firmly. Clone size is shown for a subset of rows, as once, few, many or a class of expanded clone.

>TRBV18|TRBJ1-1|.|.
CASSRSRDSTEAFF
TGTGCCAGCTCACGATCGAGGGATAGCACTGAAGCTTTCTTT
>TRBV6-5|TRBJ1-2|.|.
CASSLGQGKGYTF
TGTGCCAGCAGTTTAGGGCAGGGAAAGGGCTACACCTTC
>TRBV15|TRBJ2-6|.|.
CATSGRHGSGANVLTF
TGTGCCACCAGCGGCAGACATGGCTCTGGGGCCAACGTCCTGACTTTC
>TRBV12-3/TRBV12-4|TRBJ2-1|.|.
CASSLARSSEQFF
TGTGCCAGCAGTTTAGCGCGGAGTTCCGAGCAGTTCTTC
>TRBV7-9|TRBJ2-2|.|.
CASSLAGGTGELFF
TGTGCCAGCAGCTTAGCAGGGGGCACCGGGGAGCTGTTTTTT
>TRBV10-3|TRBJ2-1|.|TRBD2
CAISDGGREQFF
TGTGCCATCAGTGACGGCGGGAGGGAGCAGTTCTTC
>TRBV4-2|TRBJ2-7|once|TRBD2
CASSQGLAGVARYEQYF
TGTGCCAGCAGCCAGGGACTAGCGGGAGTGGCCCGGTACGAGCAGTACTTC
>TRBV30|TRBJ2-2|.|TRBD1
CAWRKGAGATGELFF
TGTGCCTGGAGGAAGGGGGCAGGGGCCACCGGGGAGCTGTTTTTT
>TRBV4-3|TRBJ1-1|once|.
CASSQFPLQVVTEAFF
TGCGCCAGCAGCCAATTTCCCTTACAGGTTGTGACTGAAGCTTTCTTT
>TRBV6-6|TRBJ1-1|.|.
CASAQNTEAFF
TGTGCCAGCGCACAGAACACTGAAGCTTTCTTT
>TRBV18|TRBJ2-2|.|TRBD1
CASSPNRGRNTGELFF
TGTGCCAGCTCACCGAACAGGGGCAGGAACACCGGGGAGCTGTTTTTT
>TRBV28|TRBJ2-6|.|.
CASTSESGFSSGANVLTF
TGTGCCAGCACCTCAGAGAGCGGTTTCTCTTCTGGGGCCAACGTCCTGACTTTC
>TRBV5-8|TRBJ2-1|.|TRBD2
CASSSWTSGMAGGEQFF
TGTGCCAGCAGCTCCTGGACTAGCGGGATGGCGGGCGGAGAGCAGTTCTTC
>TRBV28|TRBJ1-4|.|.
CASRIPATNEKLFF
TGTGCCAGCAGGATACCGGCAACTAATGAAAAACTGTTTTTT
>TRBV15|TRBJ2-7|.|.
CATSRDYGVLYEQYF
TGTGCCACCAGCAGAGATTACGGTGTTCTGTACGAGCAGTACTTC
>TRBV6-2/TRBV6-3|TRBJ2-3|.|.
CASSYGAFGDTQYF
TGTGCCAGCAGTTATGGGGCTTTCGGAGATACGCAGTATTTT